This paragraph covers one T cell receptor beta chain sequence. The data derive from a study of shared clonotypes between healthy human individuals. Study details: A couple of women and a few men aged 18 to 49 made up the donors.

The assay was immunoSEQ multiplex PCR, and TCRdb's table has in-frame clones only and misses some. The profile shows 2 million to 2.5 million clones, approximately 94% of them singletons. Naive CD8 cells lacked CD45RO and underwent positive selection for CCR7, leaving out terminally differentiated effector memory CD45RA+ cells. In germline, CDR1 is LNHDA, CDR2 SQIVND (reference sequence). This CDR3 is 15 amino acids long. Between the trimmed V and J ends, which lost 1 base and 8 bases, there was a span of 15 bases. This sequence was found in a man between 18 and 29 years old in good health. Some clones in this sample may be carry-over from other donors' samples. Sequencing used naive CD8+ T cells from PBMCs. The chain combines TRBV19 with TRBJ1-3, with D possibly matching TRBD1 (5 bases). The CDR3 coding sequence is TGTGCCAGTAGTATAGGACAAGCCACGGGGGACACCATATATTTT. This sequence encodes CASSIGQATGDTIYF.